The 12 T cell receptor beta chains below come from one sample, sequenced in a study of blood T cell repertoires in COVID-19. Generated by immunoSEQ multiplex PCR, the TCRdb table keeps only in-frame clones and is missing some. The data contain 95,000 to 150,000 clones, around three quarters of them singletons. The specimen sequenced was peripheral blood. The receptors here all came from a woman in her sixties or seventies with acute or convalescent COVID-19.

Here the CDR3 DNA reads TGCAGCGACTCTGCCCGGGGGGCAACTGAAGCTTTCTTT. Translating gives CSDSARGATEAFF. The chain has TRBV29-1 and TRBJ1-1; perhaps TRBD1 as D (6 bases). V dropped 7 bases and J dropped 5 bases, with 17 bases sitting between them. The CDR3 consists of 13 residues. Germline V lookup: CDR1 SQVTM, CDR2 ANQGSEA.

This clone was seen only a few times. Other nucleotide sequences from this sample produce the same CDR3. The chain's CDR3 is CASSRGANEKLFF. Written as DNA, the CDR3 is TGTGCCAGTAGCAGGGGGGCTAATGAAAAACTGTTTTTT. The J gene is TRBJ1-4, the V gene TRBV19; 7 positions agree with TRBD1. CDR1 and CDR2 from the germline V gene are LNHDA and SQIVND (reference sequence). This CDR3 is 13 amino acids long. With V trimmed by 6 bases and J by 3 bases, 1 base remained unmatched.

This clone was detected only a few times. The V gene is TRBV7-9, the J gene TRBJ1-5; no definite D call. The CDR3 has 14 amino acids. Trimming stripped 5 bases from V and 4 bases from J, with 12 bases between. Germline loops: CDR1 SEHNR, CDR2 FQNEAQ (reference sequence). The CDR3 loop reads CASSTGAWNQPQHF. The CDR3 region has the DNA TGTGCCAGCAGCACGGGAGCATGGAATCAGCCCCAGCATTTT.

The rearrangement links TRBV9 to TRBJ2-7, with 9 bases identical to TRBD1. The CDR3 length is 13 residues. Trimming cost V 4 bases and J 6 bases; bases outside gene matches: 5. Looked up from germline, CDR1 is SGDLS and CDR2 is YYNGEE. This CDR3 reads CASSRDRVSEQYF. Here the CDR3 DNA reads TGTGCCAGCAGCAGGGACAGGGTAAGCGAGCAGTACTTC.

This clone is deemed medium-sized (0.01 to 0.1%). This rearrangement joins TRBV6-1 to TRBJ1-5; 7 bases fit TRBD1. CDR3 size: 16 residues. V was clipped by 1 base and J by 0 bases; unmatched bases: 3. Germline assignment: CDR1 MNHNS and CDR2 SASEGT. CDR3 sequence: CASSEGQGNSNQPQHF. The CDR3 DNA sequence: TGTGCCAGCAGTGAAGGACAGGGAAATAGCAATCAGCCCCAGCATTTT.

V usage is TRBV9 and J usage is TRBJ1-1; 8 bases are shared with TRBD1. V lost 2 bases and J lost 4; bases outside the gene matches: 4. The CDR3 length is 14 residues. Looked up from germline, CDR1 is SGDLS and CDR2 is YYNGEE. The CDR3 reads CASSVQGAVTEAFF. In DNA form, the CDR3 reads TGTGCCAGCAGCGTTCAGGGGGCTGTCACTGAAGCTTTCTTT.

This chain joins TRBV5-5 and TRBJ1-5, with D unresolved. The V and J ends lost 0 bases and 9 bases respectively, with 16 bases between them. This CDR3 is 15 amino acids long. The germline gives CDR1 SGHKS, CDR2 YYEKEE (reference sequence). CDR3 bases: TGTGCCAGCAGCTTGGCCGGGGAACCAATGAGGCCCCAGCATTTT. Its protein is CASSLAGEPMRPQHF. The whole variable domain, filled in from reference TRBV5-5 and TRBJ1-5, reads DAGVTQSPTHLIKTRGQQVTLRCSPISGHKSVSWYQQVLGQGPQFIFQYYEKEERGRGNFPDRFSARQFPNYSSELNVNALLLGDSALYLCASSLAGEPMRPQHFGDGTRLSIL.

This clone has more than one count but fewer than ten. The chain combines TRBV13 with TRBJ2-1; 12 bases align to TRBD2. The germline V gene has CDR1 PRHDT and CDR2 FYEKMQ (reference sequence). The ends lost 3 bases at V and 0 bases at J; junction bases unmatched: 12. The CDR3 loop spans 20 amino acids. The DNA of the CDR3 is TGTGCCAGCAGCTTCCTAGCGGGGGGGCCAACATCGAGCTCCTACAATGAGCAGTTCTTC. It translates to CASSFLAGGPTSSSYNEQFF.

CDR3 DNA: TGTGCCAGCAGCCGGACACTCGCCGAGCAGTACTTC. It codes for CASSRTLAEQYF. V gene TRBV7-2 combines with J gene TRBJ2-7; maybe TRBD1 (5 bases). Between the trimmed V and J ends, which lost 5 bases and 6 bases, there was a span of 11 bases. The CDR3 length is 12 residues. The germline V gene encodes CDR1 SGHTA and CDR2 FQGNSA.

The gene calls are TRBV5-4 and TRBJ2-4; 8 bases line up with TRBD1. This CDR3 is built from 15 residues. Germline lookup yields CDR1 SGHNT and CDR2 YYREEE (reference sequence). The V gene end was trimmed by 7 bases and the J gene end by 4 bases; junction bases not matched to a gene: 10. The CDR3 loop reads CASGENRGRKNIQYF. DNA for the CDR3: TGTGCCAGCGGAGAGAACAGGGGGAGAAAAAACATTCAGTACTTC.

Only one count was recorded for this clone. This chain connects TRBV27 to TRBJ2-1; D is possibly TRBD1 (5 bases). Trimming left V 5 bases short and J 3 bases short, with 17 bases between. The CDR3 runs to 16 residues. In germline, CDR1 is MNHEY, CDR2 SMNVEV (reference sequence). The CDR3 is CASSQATGRNYNEQFF. CDR3 sequence (DNA): TGTGCCAGCAGTCAGGCAACAGGTAGAAACTACAATGAGCAGTTCTTC.

The rearrangement uses TRBV3-1 (or the pseudogene TRBV3-2) and TRBJ1-1; 7 bases fit TRBD1. CDR1 and CDR2 from the germline V gene are LGHDT and YNNKEL (reference sequence). This CDR3 is built from 16 residues. Losses at the gene ends were 1 base for V and 1 base for J; bases not matched to a gene: 6. Here the CDR3 reads CASSQGQGDENTEAFF. CDR3 bases: TGTGCCAGCAGCCAAGGACAGGGCGACGAGAACACTGAAGCTTTCTTT.